These 8 T cell receptor beta chains were all obtained from the same sample, sequenced in a study of cytomegalovirus exposure and HLA in healthy donors. Primers for the PCR totalled 60 Vbeta and 13 Jbeta. The method was immunoSEQ multiplex PCR; TCRdb's version includes in-frame clones alone and lacks a portion of them. The data hold around 190,000 clones, with roughly 85% observed a single time. Sample: PBMCs. These receptors were collected from a woman in her twenties or thirties in good health and CMV-seropositive.

V and J are TRBV7-9 and TRBJ2-1; D is possibly TRBD2 (5 bases). The CDR3 contains 14 residues. Trimming stripped 4 bases from V and 5 bases from J, with 12 bases between. Germline lookup yields CDR1 SEHNR and CDR2 FQNEAQ (reference sequence). This CDR3 is CASSSPGMNNEQFF. Here the CDR3 DNA reads TGTGCCAGCAGCTCCCCCGGGATGAACAATGAGCAGTTCTTC.

The CDR3 nucleotides are TGCGCCAGCAGTTTTCAGTCATCAGCGGGGGGTCAGGATGAGCAGTTCTTC. Translated, it gives CASSFQSSAGGQDEQFF. The V gene is TRBV5-1, the J gene TRBJ2-1, with 9 bases that match TRBD2. This CDR3 contains 17 residues. Germline V gene sequence: CDR1 SGHRS, CDR2 YFSETQ. Trimming removed 5 bases from V and 8 bases from J; junction bases left unmatched: 17.

The V and J genes are TRBV9 and TRBJ2-1; no definite D call. CDR3 size: 13 residues. The V end was cut by 0 bases, the J end by 5 bases, with 6 bases between. CDR1 is SGDLS and CDR2 is YYNGEE in the germline V gene. CDR3 nucleotide sequence: TGTGCCAGCAGCGTAGATCTAGACAATGAGCAGTTCTTC. Translated: CASSVDLDNEQFF.

This chain joins TRBV29-1 and TRBJ1-5; D might be TRBD1 (5 bases). The CDR3 runs 14 residues. Trimming removed 2 bases from V and 5 bases from J, with 13 bases in between. Looked up from germline, CDR1 is SQVTM and CDR2 is ANQGSEA. Here the CDR3 reads CSVESGRADQPQHF. CDR3 nucleotide sequence: TGCAGCGTTGAATCAGGCAGGGCCGATCAGCCCCAGCATTTT. The whole variable domain, remainder taken from reference TRBV29-1 and TRBJ1-5, is SAVISQKPSRDICQRGTSLTIQCQVDSQVTMMFWYRQQPGQSLTLIATANQGSEATYESGFVIDKFPISRPNLTFSTLTVSNMSPEDSSIYLCSVESGRADQPQHFGDGTRLSIL.

V gene TRBV11-2 combines with J gene TRBJ1-4; D unclear. CDR1 and CDR2 (germline): SGHAT, FQNNGV. V was shortened by 4 bases and J by 13 bases, with 16 bases between the two germline ends. The CDR3 loop spans 13 amino acids. This CDR3 is CASSSRLRYGLFF. CDR3 nucleotides: TGTGCCAGCAGCTCAAGACTTCGGTATGGACTGTTTTTT.

V and J are TRBV27 and TRBJ2-3, with 10 bases matching TRBD2. This CDR3 spans 19 amino acids. V was pared by 0 bases and J by 3 bases, with 12 bases of the junction left unmatched. The V gene's germline CDR1 is MNHEY and CDR2 SMNVEV (reference sequence). The DNA for the CDR3 is TGTGCCAGCAGTTTATCGCGGGTTTGGGGGACTAGCGTAACAGATACGCAGTATTTT. It yields the protein CASSLSRVWGTSVTDTQYF.

The chain employs TRBV4-3 and TRBJ2-3, with 11 bases that match TRBD2. CDR1 and CDR2 (germline): LGHNA, YSLEER. The junction had 6 bases not matched to a gene; V was cut back by 0 bases and J by 4 bases. The length of the CDR3 is 17 residues. Here the CDR3 reads CASSQEGGSGRADTQYF. The CDR3 DNA reads TGCGCCAGCAGCCAAGAAGGGGGTAGCGGGAGGGCAGATACGCAGTATTTT.

Only a few counts were recorded for this clone. The chain has TRBV10-3 and TRBJ1-1; D is perhaps TRBD1 (5 bases). V was shortened by 3 bases and J by 3 bases, with 11 bases between the two germline ends. Germline V gene data show CDR1 as ENHRY and CDR2 as SYGVKD. The CDR3 extends over 14 amino acids. The CDR3, as DNA: TGTGCCATCAGTGAAAGCCCGGGGGACACTGAAGCTTTCTTT. Its protein product is CAISESPGDTEAFF.